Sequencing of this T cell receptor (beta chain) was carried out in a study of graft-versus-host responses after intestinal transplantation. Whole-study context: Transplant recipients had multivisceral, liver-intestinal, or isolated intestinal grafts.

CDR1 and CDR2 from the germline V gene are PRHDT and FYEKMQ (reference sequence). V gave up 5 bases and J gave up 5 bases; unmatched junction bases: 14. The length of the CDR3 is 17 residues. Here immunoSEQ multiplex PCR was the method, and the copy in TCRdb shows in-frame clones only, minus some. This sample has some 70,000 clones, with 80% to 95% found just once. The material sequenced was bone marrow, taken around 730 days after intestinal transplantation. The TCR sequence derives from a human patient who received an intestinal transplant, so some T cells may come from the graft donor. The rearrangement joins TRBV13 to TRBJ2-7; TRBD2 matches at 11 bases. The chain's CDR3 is CASSLLAGDLRGHEQYF. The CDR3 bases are TGTGCCAGCAGCCTACTAGCGGGGGACCTGAGGGGTCACGAGCAGTACTTC. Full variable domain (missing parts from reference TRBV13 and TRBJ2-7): AAGVIQSPRHLIKEKRETATLKCYPIPRHDTVYWYQQGPGQDPQFLISFYEKMQSDKGSIPDRFSAQQFSDYHSELNMSSLELGDSALYFCASSLLAGDLRGHEQYFGPGTRLTVT.